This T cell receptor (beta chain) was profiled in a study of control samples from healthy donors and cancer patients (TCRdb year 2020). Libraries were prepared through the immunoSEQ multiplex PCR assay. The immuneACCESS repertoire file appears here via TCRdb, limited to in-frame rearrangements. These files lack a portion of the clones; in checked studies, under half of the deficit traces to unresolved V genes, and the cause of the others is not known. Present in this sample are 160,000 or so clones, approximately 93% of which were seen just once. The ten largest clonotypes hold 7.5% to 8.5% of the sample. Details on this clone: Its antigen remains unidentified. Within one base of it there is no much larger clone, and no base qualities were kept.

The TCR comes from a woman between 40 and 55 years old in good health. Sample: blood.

The nucleotides read TGTGCCAGCAGCCCGGGACATTCGAATTCACCCCTCCACTTT. It translates to CASSPGHSNSPLHF. The sequence links TRBV3-1 (or the pseudogene TRBV3-2) to TRBJ1-6, with TRBD1 perhaps the D gene, on 6 matching bases. V is pared back by 4 bases and J by 7 bases, with 11 bases lying between the germline termini. Including the terminal cysteine and phenylalanine, the CDR3 comprises 14 residues. Kept here is only the CDR3 DNA, which spans 42 bases and is read in frame from base 1. The germline V gene (reference sequence) specifies LGHDT as CDR1 and YNNKEL as CDR2.